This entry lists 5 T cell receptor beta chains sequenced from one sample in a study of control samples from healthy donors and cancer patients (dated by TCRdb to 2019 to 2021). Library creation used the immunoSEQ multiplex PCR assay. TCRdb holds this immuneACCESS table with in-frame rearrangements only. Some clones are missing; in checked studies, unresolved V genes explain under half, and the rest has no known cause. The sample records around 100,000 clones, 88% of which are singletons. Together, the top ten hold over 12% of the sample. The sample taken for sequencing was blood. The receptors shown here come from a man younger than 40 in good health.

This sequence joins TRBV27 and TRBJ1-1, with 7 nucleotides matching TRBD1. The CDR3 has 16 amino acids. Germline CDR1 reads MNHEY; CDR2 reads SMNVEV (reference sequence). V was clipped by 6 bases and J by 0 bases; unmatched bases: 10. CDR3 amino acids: CASSYWQGGMNTEAFF. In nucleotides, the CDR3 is TGTGCCAGCAGCTACTGGCAGGGGGGCATGAACACTGAAGCTTTCTTT.

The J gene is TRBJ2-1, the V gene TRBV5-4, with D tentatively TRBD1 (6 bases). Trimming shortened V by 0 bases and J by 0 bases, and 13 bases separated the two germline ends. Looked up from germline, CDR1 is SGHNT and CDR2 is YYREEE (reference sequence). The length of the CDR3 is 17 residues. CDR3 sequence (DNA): TGTGCCAGCAGCTTGGAGGGGGACATGAGCTCCTACAATGAGCAGTTCTTC. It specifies CASSLEGDMSSYNEQFF.

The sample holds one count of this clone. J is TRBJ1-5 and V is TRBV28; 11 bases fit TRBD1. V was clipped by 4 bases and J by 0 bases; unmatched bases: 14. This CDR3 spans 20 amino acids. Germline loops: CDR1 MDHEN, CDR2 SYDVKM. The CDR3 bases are TGTGCCAGCAGTTCGGGTACCGGGACAGGGGGACGTTATAGCAATCAGCCCCAGCATTTT. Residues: CASSSGTGTGGRYSNQPQHF.

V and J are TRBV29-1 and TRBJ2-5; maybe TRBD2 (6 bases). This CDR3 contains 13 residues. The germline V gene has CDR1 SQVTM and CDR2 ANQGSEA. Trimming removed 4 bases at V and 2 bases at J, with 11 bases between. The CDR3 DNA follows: TGCAGCGTTGCCCGGGACTTTCAAGAGACCCAGTACTTC. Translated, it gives CSVARDFQETQYF.

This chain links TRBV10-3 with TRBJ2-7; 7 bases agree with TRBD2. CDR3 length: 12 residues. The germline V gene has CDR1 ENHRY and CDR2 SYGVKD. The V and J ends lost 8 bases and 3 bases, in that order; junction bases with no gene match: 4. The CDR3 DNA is TGTGCCATCGGGACTAACAACTACGAGCAGTACTTC. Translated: CAIGTNNYEQYF.